The rows below give T cell receptor beta chains drawn from one sample of a study of identical twins. A single record per CDR3 protein comes from TCRdb applying MiXCR to the 5' RACE reads. The sample shows fewer than 900,000 distinct CDR3 sequences, over 20% of them seen only once. These data also formed part of another study, on T cells expressing NK-cell markers.

Material: PBMCs. These receptors were obtained from a woman aged 18-29 years in good health. The CDR3 runs from the conserved cysteine through the conserved F or W. A D gene is named only where the DNA matches it firmly. Clone size appears in some rows only: once, few, many, or a class for an expanded clone.

clone_size,j_call,d_call,v_call,cdr3_nt,cdr3_aa
many,TRBJ2-1,TRBD2,TRBV12-3/TRBV12-4,TGTGCCAGCAGGCCCGTGGGAGCGGGAGGGAGGAATGAGCAGTTCTTC,CASRPVGAGGRNEQFF
once,TRBJ2-5,NA,TRBV5-4,TGTGCCAGCAGCACTAGACTGAATCAAGAGACCCAGTACTTC,CASSTRLNQETQYF
few,TRBJ1-4,NA,TRBV12-3/TRBV12-4,TGTGCCAGCAGTAGACAGTATGAAAAACTGTTTTTT,CASSRQYEKLFF
few,TRBJ2-7,TRBD2,TRBV9,TGTGCCAGCCCGAAAAGCGGGGGCCTTAACTACGAGCAGTACTTC,CASPKSGGLNYEQYF
NA,TRBJ1-4,NA,TRBV7-2,TGTGCCAGCAGCAGGGGTTCGGGTAACAATGAAAAACTGTTTTTT,CASSRGSGNNEKLFF
NA,TRBJ2-7,TRBD1,TRBV15,TGTGCCACCAGCAGAGATGGGACAGGGCGGGAGCAGTACTTC,CATSRDGTGREQYF
NA,TRBJ1-6,NA,TRBV7-9,TGTGCCAGCAGCTTAGGGCAGGGGAATCCACCCCTCCACTTT,CASSLGQGNPPLHF
few,TRBJ1-4,NA,TRBV20-1,TGCAGTGCTAGGTCGTGGCAGCTTAATGAAAAACTGTTTTTT,CSARSWQLNEKLFF
few,TRBJ1-2,NA,TRBV6-5,TGTGCCAGCAGTTACTCGGTTAAAGGTCGCGGCTACACCTTC,CASSYSVKGRGYTF
NA,TRBJ2-5,NA,TRBV12-3/TRBV12-4,TGTGCCAGCAGTTTCCTTAGCGTGGAGACCCAGTACTTC,CASSFLSVETQYF
few,TRBJ2-2,NA,TRBV5-1,TGCGCCAGCAGTTTAACCCACGGGGAGCTGTTTTTT,CASSLTHGELFF
NA,TRBJ2-1,TRBD2,TRBV15,TGTGCCACCAGCAGACCGCGGACTAGCGGGAGACACAATGAGCAGTTCTTC,CATSRPRTSGRHNEQFF
NA,TRBJ2-2,NA,TRBV3-1,TGTGCCAGCAGCCAAGATCCCTCTTACGGCGGGGAGCTGTTTTTT,CASSQDPSYGGELFF
few,TRBJ2-6,TRBD1,TRBV7-2,TGTGCCAGCAGCTTAGCAAGCGGGACAGGGAGTCCCGGGGCCAACGTCCTGACTTTC,CASSLASGTGSPGANVLTF
NA,TRBJ2-7,NA,TRBV20-1,TGCAGTGCTAGAGATAACAGGGTCCACGAGCAGTACTTC,CSARDNRVHEQYF
NA,TRBJ2-7,TRBD2,TRBV6-2/TRBV6-3,TGTGCCAGCAGCGGGACTAGCGGAACCTACGAGCAGTACTTC,CASSGTSGTYEQYF
few,TRBJ2-5,NA,TRBV6-5,TGTGCCAGCAGTTCTCCTCTCTCCGGCCAAGAGACCCAGTACTTC,CASSSPLSGQETQYF
few,TRBJ2-7,TRBD1,TRBV5-1,TGCGCCAGCAGCAGAACGGGACAGGGCGAGCAGTACTTC,CASSRTGQGEQYF
few,TRBJ2-5,NA,TRBV20-1,TGCAGTGCTAGGGGGCAGCAGACCCAGTACTTC,CSARGQQTQYF
many,TRBJ2-6,NA,TRBV15,TGTGCCACCAGTACGATTGGATCTGGGGCCAACGTCCTGACTTTC,CATSTIGSGANVLTF
few,TRBJ2-1,NA,TRBV5-1,TGCGCCAGCAGCTTGGAGTGGGTCGTCTACAATGAGCAGTTCTTC,CASSLEWVVYNEQFF
NA,TRBJ2-7,TRBD1,TRBV20-1,TGCAGTGCTAGAAGTTGGGGACAGGGGCATTGGGGGTCCTACGAGCAGTACTTC,CSARSWGQGHWGSYEQYF
few,TRBJ2-5,NA,TRBV6-1,TGTGCCAGCAGCCGTTCCGGCCTACCTGGGGGAGAGACCCAGTACTTC,CASSRSGLPGGETQYF
NA,TRBJ1-1,TRBD1,TRBV20-1,TGCAGTGCTAGTAGGGGGCGGATAACTGAAGCTTTCTTT,CSASRGRITEAFF
few,TRBJ2-1,TRBD1,TRBV19,TGTGCCAGTAACGGACAATTACAGGGGAATAGGCAGTTCTTC,CASNGQLQGNRQFF
NA,TRBJ2-1,NA,TRBV9,TGTGCCAGCAGCGTAGCTACGGGCGTCGATGAGCAGTTCTTC,CASSVATGVDEQFF
many,TRBJ2-7,TRBD2,TRBV20-1,TGCAGTGCTACGACTAGCGACTCCTACGAGCAGTACTTC,CSATTSDSYEQYF
few,TRBJ1-1,NA,TRBV7-9,TGTGCCAGCAGCCTCTCGTATAACACTGAAGCTTTCTTT,CASSLSYNTEAFF
NA,TRBJ1-2,TRBD1,TRBV7-2,TGTGCCAGCAGCCTCCGACAGGGGGGAGACTATGGCTACACCTTC,CASSLRQGGDYGYTF
few,TRBJ2-7,NA,TRBV9,TGTGCCAGCAGCGTGGACCGTGGGTCCTACGAGCAGTACTTC,CASSVDRGSYEQYF
NA,TRBJ2-1,TRBD2,TRBV29-1,TGCAGCGGGACTAGCGGGGCTTACAATGAGCAGTTCTTC,CSGTSGAYNEQFF
many,TRBJ2-5,TRBD1,TRBV4-3,TGTGCCAGCAGCCGGGACAGGGGGGAGACCCAGTACTTC,CASSRDRGETQYF
NA,TRBJ2-3,NA,TRBV6-1,TGTGCCAGCAGGCGGGACAACACAGATACGCAGTATTTT,CASRRDNTDTQYF
few,TRBJ2-3,NA,TRBV20-1,TGCAGTGCTACCCGGTGGGCGGTGGGGGTGAACACAGATACGCAGTATTTT,CSATRWAVGVNTDTQYF
few,TRBJ2-7,NA,TRBV20-1,TGCAGTGCTATATCAGGGGCAGGCTCCTCCGAGCAGTACTTC,CSAISGAGSSEQYF
NA,TRBJ2-2,NA,TRBV20-1,TGCAGTGCTAGACAAGGTGGCCAGACCTGGACCGGGGAGCTGTTTTTT,CSARQGGQTWTGELFF
NA,TRBJ2-7,TRBD2,TRBV12-3/TRBV12-4,TGTGCCAGCAGCTCTGGGGGGGGGAGCGAGCAGTACTTC,CASSSGGGSEQYF
many,TRBJ1-1,NA,TRBV12-3/TRBV12-4,TGTGCCAGCAGTTTAGGGCAGGCAAACACTGAAGCTTTCTTT,CASSLGQANTEAFF
few,TRBJ1-2,NA,TRBV20-1,TGCAGTGCTACCACTAACGCGGCTAACTATGGCTACACCTTC,CSATTNAANYGYTF
few,TRBJ2-1,TRBD2,TRBV5-1,TGCGCCAGCAGCTTGGACGGCGGGGGAAAGGAGCAGTTCTTC,CASSLDGGGKEQFF
NA,TRBJ2-2,NA,TRBV20-1,TGCAGTGCTAGTGGGGGAGCCATCGGGGAGCTGTTTTTT,CSASGGAIGELFF
NA,TRBJ2-7,NA,TRBV20-1,TGCAGTGCTAGAGATTTGGGAACAGGTAACTCCTACGAGCAGTACTTC,CSARDLGTGNSYEQYF
NA,TRBJ2-3,NA,TRBV15,TGTGCCACCAGCACTTTATCAGGTGTTATGACAGATACGCAGTATTTT,CATSTLSGVMTDTQYF
NA,TRBJ2-4,NA,TRBV4-3,TGCGCCAGCAGCCAAGGGATAGCGGTCCAAAACATTCAGTACTTC,CASSQGIAVQNIQYF
NA,TRBJ2-4,TRBD1,TRBV4-2,TGTGCCAGCAGCCAAGATCGGACAGGGTCCGGCATTCAGTACTTC,CASSQDRTGSGIQYF
few,TRBJ2-7,NA,TRBV12-3/TRBV12-4,TGTGCCAGCAGTTTAAGTCAGGGTCCTGGCGAGCAGTACTTC,CASSLSQGPGEQYF
NA,TRBJ2-1,NA,TRBV4-1,TGCGCCAGCAGCGGAAGTAACAATGAGCAGTTCTTC,CASSGSNNEQFF
few,TRBJ2-4,NA,TRBV12-3/TRBV12-4,TGTGCCAGCAGTTTCGGGACGGGGTCAAACATTCAGTACTTC,CASSFGTGSNIQYF